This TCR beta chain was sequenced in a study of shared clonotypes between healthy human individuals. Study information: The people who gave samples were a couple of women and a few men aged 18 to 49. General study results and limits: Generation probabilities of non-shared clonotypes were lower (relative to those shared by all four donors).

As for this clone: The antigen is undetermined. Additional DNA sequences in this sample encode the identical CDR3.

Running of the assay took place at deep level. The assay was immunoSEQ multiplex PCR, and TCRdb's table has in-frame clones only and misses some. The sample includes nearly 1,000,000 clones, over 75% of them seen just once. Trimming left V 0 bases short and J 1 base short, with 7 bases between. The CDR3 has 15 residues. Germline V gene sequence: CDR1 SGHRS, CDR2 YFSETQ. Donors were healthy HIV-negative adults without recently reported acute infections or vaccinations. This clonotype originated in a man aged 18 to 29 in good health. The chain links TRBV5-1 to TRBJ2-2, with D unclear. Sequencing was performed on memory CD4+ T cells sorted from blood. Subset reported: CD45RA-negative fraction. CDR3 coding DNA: TGCGCCAGCAGCTTGGTAGGGCGGAACACCGGGGAGCTGTTTTTT. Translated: CASSLVGRNTGELFF.